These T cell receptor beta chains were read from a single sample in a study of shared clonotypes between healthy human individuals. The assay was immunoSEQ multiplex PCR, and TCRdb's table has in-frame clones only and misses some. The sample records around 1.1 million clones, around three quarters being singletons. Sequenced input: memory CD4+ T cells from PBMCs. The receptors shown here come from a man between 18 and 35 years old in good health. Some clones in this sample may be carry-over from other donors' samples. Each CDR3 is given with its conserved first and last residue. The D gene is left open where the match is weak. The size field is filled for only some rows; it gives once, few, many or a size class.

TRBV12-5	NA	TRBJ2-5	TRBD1	TGTGCTAGTGGTCCCGCCGGGACAGGCGGGGAGACCCAGTACTTC	CASGPAGTGGETQYF
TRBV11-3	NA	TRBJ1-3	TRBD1	TGTGCCAGCAGCGTCCGAGGACAGGGGGTCACTGGAAACACCATATATTTT	CASSVRGQGVTGNTIYF
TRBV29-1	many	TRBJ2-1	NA	TGCAGCGCCAGCGAACGCAATGAGCAGTTCTTC	CSASERNEQFF
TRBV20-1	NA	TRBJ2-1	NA	TGCAGTGCCCGATCCTACAATGAGCAGTTCTTC	CSARSYNEQFF
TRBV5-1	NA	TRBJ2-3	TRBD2	TGCGCCAGCAGTCCTCTAGCGGGGAGCACAGATACGCAGTATTTT	CASSPLAGSTDTQYF
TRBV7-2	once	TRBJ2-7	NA	TGTGCCAGCACAAGACAAAGGGGGAGCTACGAGCAGTACTTC	CASTRQRGSYEQYF
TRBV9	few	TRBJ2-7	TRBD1	TGTGCCAGCAGCAAGGGACAGGGGGCAATCACCTACGAGCAGTACTTC	CASSKGQGAITYEQYF
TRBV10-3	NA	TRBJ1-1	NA	TGTGCCATCAGGAGCACAGAGAAGGGTGAAGCTTTCTTT	CAIRSTEKGEAFF
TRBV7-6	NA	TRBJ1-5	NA	TGTGCCAGCAGCTTAGCGGCAGGGGATCAGCCCCAGCATTTT	CASSLAAGDQPQHF
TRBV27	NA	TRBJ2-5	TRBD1	TGTGCCAGCAGTTCGGACAGGGCGGCAAGAGAGACCCAGTACTTC	CASSSDRAARETQYF
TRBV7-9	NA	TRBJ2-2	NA	TGTGCCAGCAGCGACCCCGGAGGTAGCGCGAACACCGGGGAGCTGTTTTTT	CASSDPGGSANTGELFF
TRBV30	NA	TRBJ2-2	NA	TGTGCCTGGGGGCACACACCTGGCGGGGAGCTGTTTTTT	CAWGHTPGGELFF
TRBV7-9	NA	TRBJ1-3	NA	TGTGCCAGCGGGAGGGGAGACTCTGGAAACACCATATATTTT	CASGRGDSGNTIYF
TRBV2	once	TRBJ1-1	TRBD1	TGTGCCAGCAGATTACAGGGGAGTATGAACACTGAAGCTTTCTTT	CASRLQGSMNTEAFF
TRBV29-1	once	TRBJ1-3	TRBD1	TGCAGCGTGGGACAGGGGGCAAACACCATATATTTT	CSVGQGANTIYF
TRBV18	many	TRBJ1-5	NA	TGTGCCAGCTCACCGACGGGCAATCAGCCCCAGCATTTT	CASSPTGNQPQHF
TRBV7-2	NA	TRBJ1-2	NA	TGTGCCAGCAGCTTAATGAGAGCGGGCGGAAGCTATGGCTACACCTTC	CASSLMRAGGSYGYTF
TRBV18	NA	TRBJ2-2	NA	TGTGCCAGCTCACCGGGGGGCACCGGGGAGCTGTTTTTT	CASSPGGTGELFF
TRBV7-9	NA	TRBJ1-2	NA	TGTGCCAGCAGCTCAGGGGTAGGCTACACCTTC	CASSSGVGYTF
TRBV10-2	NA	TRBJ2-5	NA	TGCGCCAGCAGTGGGGGACGTTACCAAGAGACCCAGTACTTC	CASSGGRYQETQYF
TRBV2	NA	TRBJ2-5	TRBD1	TGTGCCAGCAGTACCACCGGGACAGGGGTGGCTCCTGGGTACTTC	CASSTTGTGVAPGYF
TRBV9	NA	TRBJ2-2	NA	TGTGCCAGCAGCGTTCCTCGAGAGACAGGGAACACCGGGGAGCTGTTTTTT	CASSVPRETGNTGELFF
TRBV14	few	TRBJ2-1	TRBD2	TGTGCCAGCAGCCCCCAACTAGGCGGGAGTTATGAGCAGTTCTTC	CASSPQLGGSYEQFF
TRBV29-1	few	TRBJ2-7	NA	TGCAGCGTTGAGTTGGGAGTCACCTACGAGCAGTACTTC	CSVELGVTYEQYF
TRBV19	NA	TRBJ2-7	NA	TGTGCCAGTAGACCCAGGGGCTTGGGCCCCTACGAGCAGTACTTC	CASRPRGLGPYEQYF
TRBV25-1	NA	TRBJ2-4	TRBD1	TGTGCCAGCAGTGACCCCGGGACAGGGCTGGGCGATCAGTACTTC	CASSDPGTGLGDQYF
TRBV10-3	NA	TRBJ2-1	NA	TGTGCCATCAGTGAGTCCGCGTTAAGCTCCTACAATGAGCAGTTCTTC	CAISESALSSYNEQFF
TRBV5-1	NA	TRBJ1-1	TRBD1	TGCGCCAGCAGCTTGCAGGGGGCGGGCACTGAAGCTTTCTTT	CASSLQGAGTEAFF
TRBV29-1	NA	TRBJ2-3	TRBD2	TGCAGTGTTGGCCTTGGTGGGAGGGCCTCAGATACGCAGTATTTT	CSVGLGGRASDTQYF
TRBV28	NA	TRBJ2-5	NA	TGTGCCAGCAGTTTGTCAGAGGCCGCGGTTATTAGTACCCAGTACTTC	CASSLSEAAVISTQYF
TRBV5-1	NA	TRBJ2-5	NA	TGCGCCAGCAGCTTGAGTGGCGAGACCCAGTACTTC	CASSLSGETQYF
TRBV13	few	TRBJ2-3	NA	TGTGCCAGCAGCTTAGAGCGTTTCACAGATACGCAGTATTTT	CASSLERFTDTQYF
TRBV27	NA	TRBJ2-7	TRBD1	TGTGCCAGCAGTCCCGGGGACAGGGACACCCCCTCTGTCTACGAGCAGTACTTC	CASSPGDRDTPSVYEQYF
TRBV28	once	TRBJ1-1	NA	TGTGCCAGCAGTCAAGTGAACACTGAAGCTTTCTTT	CASSQVNTEAFF
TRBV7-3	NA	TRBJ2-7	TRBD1	TGTGCCAGCAGCTTAGGGACAGGGAGGAGCGAGCAGTACTTC	CASSLGTGRSEQYF
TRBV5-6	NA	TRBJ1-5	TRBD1	TGTGCCAGCAGTTCATACAGGGGGTTACAGCATTTT	CASSSYRGLQHF
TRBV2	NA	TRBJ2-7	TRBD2	TGTGCCAGCAGTGAACTAGCGGGGGAGATCCTATACGAGCAGTACTTC	CASSELAGEILYEQYF
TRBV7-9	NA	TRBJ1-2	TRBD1	TGTGCCAGCAGAACTAAAACAGGGGGAAAGTGGGGCTACACCTTC	CASRTKTGGKWGYTF
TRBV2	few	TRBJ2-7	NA	TGTGCCAGCAGTATGACGGGGGAGGCCTACGAGCAGTACTTC	CASSMTGEAYEQYF
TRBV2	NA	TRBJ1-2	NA	TGTGCCAGCAGGCTTTCTTTCCGAACGTATGGCTACACCTTC	CASRLSFRTYGYTF
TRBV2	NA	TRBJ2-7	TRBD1	TGTGCCAGCCGACAGGGAGCCTACGAGCAGTACTTC	CASRQGAYEQYF
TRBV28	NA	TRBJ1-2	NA	TGTGCCAGCAGTTTAAGCCCATGGGTCCAATCAATCACAGGGATGACAAACTATGGCTACACCTTC	CASSLSPWVQSITGMTNYGYTF
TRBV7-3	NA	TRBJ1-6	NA	TGTGCCAGCAGCTCCCGAAATAATTCACCCCTCCACTTT	CASSSRNNSPLHF
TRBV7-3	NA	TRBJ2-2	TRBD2	TGTGCCAGCAGCTTATCCGGGACTAGCGGAACCGGGGAGCTGTTTTTT	CASSLSGTSGTGELFF
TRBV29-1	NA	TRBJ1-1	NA	TGCAGCGTCAGTAGACAGTTCATGAACACTGAAGCTTTCTTT	CSVSRQFMNTEAFF
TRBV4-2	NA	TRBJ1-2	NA	TGTGCCAGCAGCCAAGAGAGATACGACTATGGCTACACCTTC	CASSQERYDYGYTF
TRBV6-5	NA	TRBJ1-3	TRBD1	TGTGCCAGCAGTTATGGGGCGACAGGGGGAAACACCATATATTTT	CASSYGATGGNTIYF
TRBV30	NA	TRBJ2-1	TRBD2	TGTGCCTGGCTAGCGGGAGGGCCGTGGAATGAGCAGTTCTTC	CAWLAGGPWNEQFF
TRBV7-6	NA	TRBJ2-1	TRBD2	TGTGCCAGCAGCTCGAGCGGGAGTCGGAATGAGCAGTTCTTC	CASSSSGSRNEQFF
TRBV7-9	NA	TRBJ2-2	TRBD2	TGTGCCAGCAGCTGGACTAGCGGGAGGATCAACACCGGGGAGCTGTTTTTT	CASSWTSGRINTGELFF
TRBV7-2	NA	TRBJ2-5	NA	TGTGCCAGCAGCTTAATCATTGGGGGGCGGGAGACCCAGTACTTC	CASSLIIGGRETQYF
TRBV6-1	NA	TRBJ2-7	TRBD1	TGTGCCAGCATTAGAGGACAGGACCCATCCTACGAGCAGTACTTC	CASIRGQDPSYEQYF
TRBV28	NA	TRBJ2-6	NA	TGTGCCAGCAGTGACCCAGGACAGACTGGGGCCAACGTCCTGACTTTC	CASSDPGQTGANVLTF
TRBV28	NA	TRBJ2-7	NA	TGTGCCAGCAGTACCCCCGGGAGCTCCTACGAGCAGTACTTC	CASSTPGSSYEQYF
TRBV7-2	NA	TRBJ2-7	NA	TGTGCCAGCAGCTTAGGACAGAGCTTCTACGAGCAGTACTTC	CASSLGQSFYEQYF